This record concerns one T cell receptor beta chain sequence. These data come from a study of blood T cell repertoires in COVID-19. The CDR3 loop spans 15 amino acids. V shed 4 bases and J shed 3 bases, with 13 bases lying between them. In germline, CDR1 is MGHRA, CDR2 YSYEKL. Authors' processing steps: Amplification of reference gene primers was used by the study to estimate nucleated cell counts. The protocol was immunoSEQ multiplex PCR, while the TCRdb copy is restricted to in-frame clones and leaves out a portion. V and J calls and clone size are given by that table; D and trimming were obtained from the DNA. This table holds about 530,000 clones, roughly 91% found once.

The chain carries TRBV4-1 and TRBJ1-5; D might be TRBD1 (5 bases). The clonotype originates from a woman in her fifties or sixties with COVID-19, enrolled during active disease. Sequencing was carried out using peripheral blood. In DNA form, the CDR3 reads TGCGCCAGCAGCCCCAGGGCGGGGGTCAATCAGCCCCAGCATTTT. Amino acids: CASSPRAGVNQPQHF.